This T cell receptor (beta chain) was captured by sequencing in a study of radiotherapy plus CTLA-4 blockade in lung cancer. Remarks on this clone: As yet, its antigen is unknown.

General study results and limits: According to reports, early shifts in blood T cell clones, alongside interferon-beta, forecast response most accurately. The study found tumor-derived TCR clones expanded in blood after radiotherapy plus ipilimumab.

Sequencing was performed with immunoSEQ multiplex PCR; in TCRdb, only in-frame clones are kept and a portion is missing. This sample yields 80,000 to 100,000 clones, of which 65% to 80% are seen a single time; around 2.8% belongs to the top ten. V was clipped by 0 bases and J by 8 bases; unmatched bases: 6. The CDR3 has 15 residues. From germline, CDR1 is LNHNV and CDR2 YYDKDF (reference sequence). With ipilimumab providing CTLA-4 blockade, focal radiation was administered to patients who had chemo-refractory metastatic non-small-cell lung cancer. The chain is built from TRBV15 and TRBJ1-1; 10 bases line up with TRBD1. This TCR came from a human donor with non-small cell lung cancer who had a partial response to radiotherapy plus ipilimumab. Some clones in this sample may be carry-over from other donors' samples. The specimen was peripheral blood, collected from a patient treated with radiotherapy plus ipilimumab. Written as DNA, the CDR3 is TGTGCCACCAGCAGAGATCGGACAGGGGGAAGGGAAGCTTTCTTT. Residues: CATSRDRTGGREAFF.